Following are 10 T cell receptor beta chains from one sample sequenced in a study of T cell repertoires in cytomegalovirus infection. The antigens these receptors bind are not known. TCRdb recomputed calls from the reads with MiXCR, one row per CDR3 protein. Among 550,000 to 850,000 distinct CDR3 sequences listed, around 32% were seen once. This specimen was cultured PBMCs, taken from culture after CMV antigen stimulation. These receptors came from a human donor in good health (CMV status not recorded). Some clones in this sample may be carry-over from other donors' samples.

This clonotype has only one observation. CDR3 protein: CASSLGQVNNEQFF. The DNA for the CDR3 is TGTGCCAGCAGCTTGGGACAGGTTAACAATGAGCAGTTCTTC. V and J are TRBV5-4 and TRBJ2-1; possible D gene TRBD1, 6 bases. Germline assignment: CDR1 SGHNT and CDR2 YYREEE (reference sequence). Trimming cost V 0 bases and J 5 bases, with 9 bases left between them. The CDR3 consists of 14 residues.

There are a few counts of this clonotype. The V gene is TRBV5-1, the J gene TRBJ2-7; a weak D match, TRBD1 (5 bases). Between the trimmed V and J ends, which lost 4 bases and 2 bases, there was a span of 13 bases. CDR1 is SGHRS and CDR2 is YFSETQ in the germline V gene. The CDR3 totals 14 residues. CDR3 protein: CASSTLTATYEQYF. CDR3 DNA sequence: TGCGCCAGCAGCACCCTGACAGCAACCTACGAGCAGTACTTC.

The sample holds a few counts of this clonotype. This rearrangement joins TRBV7-9 to TRBJ2-7, with D unclear. V dropped 3 bases and J dropped 3 bases, with 9 bases sitting between them. This CDR3 contains 13 residues. The germline V gene encodes CDR1 SEHNR and CDR2 FQNEAQ (reference sequence). The CDR3 coding sequence is TGTGCCAGCAGCTTCTCTTCAGACTACGAGCAGTACTTC. Amino acid sequence: CASSFSSDYEQYF. The full variable domain, its missing parts supplied by reference TRBV7-9 and TRBJ2-7, is DTGVSQNPRHKITKRGQNVTFRCDPISEHNRLYWYRQTLGQGPEFLTYFQNEAQLEKSRLLSDRFSAERPKGSFSTLEIQRTEQGDSAMYLCASSFSSDYEQYFGPGTRLTVT.

This clonotype was seen only a few times. V is TRBV19 and J is TRBJ2-1; TRBD2 matches 8 bases. Germline V lookup: CDR1 LNHDA, CDR2 SQIVND (reference sequence). CDR3 length: 15 residues. Trimming cost V 5 bases and J 8 bases; bases outside gene matches: 11. For the CDR3, the DNA is TGTGCCAGTAGTCCAACAGCGGGAGTGTCGGATGAGCAGTTCTTC. As protein: CASSPTAGVSDEQFF.

The CDR3 is CASSLGRARSSTDTQYF. CDR3 DNA sequence: TGCGCCAGCAGCCTAGGAAGGGCCCGATCTAGCACAGATACGCAGTATTTT. This chain connects TRBV4-1 to TRBJ2-3; no firm D call. Germline V gene lookup returns CDR1 MGHRA and CDR2 YSYEKL. The CDR3 totals 17 residues. Trimming pared 4 bases from V and 0 bases from J, leaving 17 bases between.

This clonotype occurred many times. The V call is TRBV28, the J call TRBJ1-2; D not certain. The V gene lost 3 bases and the J gene lost 4 bases, with 12 bases spanning the gap. Germline V gene sequence: CDR1 MDHEN, CDR2 SYDVKM. CDR3 length: 14 amino acids. DNA for the CDR3: TGTGCCAGCAGTTTCCTGGCGGGGTCCTATGGCTACACCTTC. Its protein is CASSFLAGSYGYTF.

The chain uses TRBV28 and TRBJ2-7; tentatively, D is TRBD1 (6 bases). The CDR3 extends over 15 amino acids. Germline V CDR1 and CDR2: MDHEN, SYDVKM. Trimming pared 3 bases from V and 2 bases from J, leaving 14 bases between. Here the CDR3 reads CASSFRAGDPYEQYF. Here the CDR3 DNA reads TGTGCCAGCAGTTTCCGGGCAGGGGACCCCTACGAGCAGTACTTC.

This clonotype was seen a few times. CDR3 loop: CASSPYGTGGDNGYTF. The CDR3 region has the DNA TGTGCCAGCAGTCCGTATGGGACAGGGGGCGATAATGGCTACACCTTC. V usage is TRBV27 and J usage is TRBJ1-2, with 12 bases aligning to TRBD1. This CDR3 contains 16 residues. Germline CDR1 is MNHEY and CDR2 is SMNVEV (reference sequence). V lost 5 bases, J lost 6 bases, and 10 bases stayed unmatched.

This clonotype appeared a single time. V gene TRBV6-6 combines with J gene TRBJ1-1; D not resolved. Germline-derived CDR1 and CDR2 are MNHNY and SVGAGI (reference sequence). Trimming took 7 bases from V and 1 from J, leaving 13 bases between them. The CDR3 covers 14 residues. The CDR3 DNA reads as TGTGCCAGCACCACCGTCTACACGAACACTGAAGCTTTCTTT. The encoded protein is CASTTVYTNTEAFF.

The chain is built from TRBV4-3 and TRBJ2-5; 7 nucleotides line up with TRBD2. The V gene's germline CDR1 is LGHNA and CDR2 YSLEER. Unmatched junction bases numbered 8, after V lost 4 bases and J lost 3 bases. The CDR3 length is 15 residues. The CDR3 sequence is CASSPRLAAKETQYF. CDR3 bases: TGCGCCAGCAGCCCAAGACTAGCAGCAAAAGAGACCCAGTACTTC.